Each of the 28 T cell receptor beta chains below was sequenced from the same sample in a study of cytomegalovirus exposure and HLA in healthy donors (dated by TCRdb to 2017 to 2019). Library creation used the immunoSEQ multiplex PCR assay. What TCRdb holds here is the immuneACCESS table cut down to in-frame rearrangements. Part of the clones is not present; checked against another copy, under half of the missing clones reflect an unresolved V gene, and the others are unexplained. Recorded for this sample are roughly 140,000 clones; around 84% of them occurred a single time. The ten most abundant clones make up under 9% of the sample. The sample was PBMCs. These receptor sequences come from a man aged 18 to 29 in good health and CMV-seropositive.

The gene calls are TRBV2 and TRBJ2-7; the match to TRBD1 covers 9 bases. From germline, CDR1 is SNHLY and CDR2 FYNNEI. The CDR3 is 17 amino acids. The V and J ends lost 7 bases and 1 base, in that order; junction bases with no gene match: 14. The CDR3 nucleotides are TGTGCCAGCATTCCGCTAGTGGGGACAGGGAAGTCCTACGAGCAGTACTTC. Protein sequence: CASIPLVGTGKSYEQYF.

This chain links TRBV6-5 with TRBJ2-5, with 7 bases lining up with TRBD1. Trimming at V came to 5 bases and at J to 5 bases, leaving 8 bases not matched to a gene. Germline CDR1 reads MNHEY; CDR2 reads SVGAGI. This CDR3 region has 14 residues. CDR3: CASSLTGERETQYF. CDR3 bases: TGTGCCAGCAGTCTCACAGGGGAAAGGGAGACCCAGTACTTC.

The chain links TRBV6-1 to TRBJ2-3; D gene ambiguous. CDR1 and CDR2 from the germline V gene are MNHNS and SASEGT. The CDR3 has 13 residues. V shed 4 bases and J shed 6 bases, with 11 bases lying between them. The CDR3 is CASSVLSSDTQYF. The CDR3 region has the DNA TGTGCCAGCAGTGTACTTTCCTCGGATACGCAGTATTTT.

The CDR3, as DNA: TGTGCCAGCAGCCACGCAGGCGCAGAGACCCAGTACTTC. This sequence encodes CASSHAGAETQYF. The chain recombines TRBV7-8 with TRBJ2-5; D is unclear. CDR3 length equals 13 residues. The V end lost 5 bases, the J end lost 4 bases, and 11 bases lay between the germline ends. The germline gives CDR1 SGHVS, CDR2 FQNEAQ.

This clone was counted a single time. This sequence joins TRBV4-1 and TRBJ1-3, with a possible D match to TRBD1 (6 bases). Germline values: CDR1 MGHRA, CDR2 YSYEKL. V lost 3 bases and J lost 6, with 15 bases in between. The CDR3 runs 15 residues. The CDR3 DNA reads TGCGCCAGCAGCCACCCCGCGACAGGACTAAACACCATATATTTT. Its translation: CASSHPATGLNTIYF.

The chain employs TRBV29-1 and TRBJ1-1, with D perhaps TRBD1 (6 bases). This CDR3 region has 13 residues. V lost 6 bases to trimming and J lost 1 base, with 12 bases between them. Germline V gives CDR1 SQVTM, CDR2 ANQGSEA. CDR3 bases: TGCAGCGTGGCTACAGGGACGAACACTGAAGCTTTCTTT. This codes for CSVATGTNTEAFF.

The rearrangement uses TRBV11-3 and TRBJ2-3, with D possibly matching TRBD2 (5 bases). The ends were cut back, 2 bases at V and 4 bases at J, with 10 bases in the middle. This CDR3 has 14 residues. Per germline, CDR1 SGHNT and CDR2 YENEEA. As DNA, the CDR3 is TGTGCCAGCAGCTTAATCCTAGCCGCAGATACGCAGTATTTT. Its protein is CASSLILAADTQYF.

This clone was observed a single time. J is TRBJ1-5 and V is TRBV6-5; D might be TRBD1 (5 bases). Germline V gene lookup returns CDR1 MNHEY and CDR2 SVGAGI. With 6 bases removed from V and 6 bases from J, the gap between germline ends came to 18 bases. This CDR3 comprises 15 residues. The CDR3 coding sequence is TGTGCCAGCAGCCCGACAGTCTCTGGGGTTCAGCCCCAGCATTTT. This codes for CASSPTVSGVQPQHF.

CDR3 sequence reads: CASSPYGGSNSPLHF. The CDR3 DNA sequence: TGTGCCAGCAGCCCATATGGAGGATCTAATTCACCCCTCCACTTT. This chain connects TRBV9 to TRBJ1-6, with D hard to call. V lost 4 bases to trimming and J lost 6 bases, with 14 bases between them. The germline V gene has CDR1 SGDLS and CDR2 YYNGEE. The CDR3 contains 15 residues.

The chain employs TRBV5-1 and TRBJ1-2, with a weak D call TRBD1 (6 bases). The CDR3 spans 14 residues. The V end lost 0 bases, the J end lost 2 bases, and 8 bases lay between the germline ends. CDR1 is SGHRS, CDR2 YFSETQ, per germline. CDR3 sequence reads: CASSLVQGNYGYTF. The CDR3 nucleotides are TGCGCCAGCAGCTTGGTTCAGGGGAACTATGGCTACACCTTC.

This clone was counted once. This chain connects TRBV19 to TRBJ2-7; maybe TRBD2 (6 bases). The germline V and J ends were trimmed by 5 bases and 2 bases, with 16 bases remaining between them. Per germline, CDR1 LNHDA and CDR2 SQIVND (reference sequence). This CDR3 is built from 15 residues. The CDR3 spells CASSDAGTSAYEQYF. The CDR3 coding sequence is TGTGCCAGTAGTGACGCCGGGACTTCAGCCTACGAGCAGTACTTC.

This clone showed up just once. The rearrangement joins TRBV7-2 to TRBJ1-3, with no clear D. CDR3 length equals 14 residues. Germline-derived CDR1 and CDR2 are SGHTA and FQGNSA. The V and J ends lost 4 bases and 3 bases respectively, with 10 bases between them. The DNA of the CDR3 is TGTGCCAGCAGCTCCACAGCCGTTGGAAACACCATATATTTT. Protein product: CASSSTAVGNTIYF.

The chain is built from TRBV11-3 and TRBJ2-7; 14 nucleotides agree with TRBD2. The length of the CDR3 is 15 residues. Germline V lookup: CDR1 SGHNT, CDR2 YENEEA. J was trimmed by 5 bases and V by 0 bases; bases with no gene match: 0. CDR3 sequence reads: CASSLEGLAGDEQYF. The CDR3, as DNA: TGTGCCAGCAGCTTAGAGGGACTAGCGGGGGACGAGCAGTACTTC.

This clone has just one count. V and J are TRBV11-3 and TRBJ2-1; D possibly corresponds to TRBD1 (5 bases). V gave up 5 bases and J gave up 4 bases, with 15 bases separating them. CDR1 SGHNT and CDR2 YENEEA come from the germline V gene. The CDR3 is made up of 15 amino acids. The CDR3 DNA reads as TGTGCCAGCAGCCCCCTACCTGGGGCTTACAATGAGCAGTTCTTC. Translation gives CASSPLPGAYNEQFF.

This clone was detected many times. The chain combines TRBV2 with TRBJ1-6; TRBD1 is a possible D gene (6 bases). V lost 6 bases to trimming and J lost 5 bases, with 11 bases between them. Per the germline V gene, CDR1 is SNHLY and CDR2 is FYNNEI. This CDR3 contains 14 residues. CDR3 residues: CASRLQGDNSPLHF. CDR3 nucleotide sequence: TGTGCCAGCAGGCTACAGGGAGATAATTCACCCCTCCACTTT.

The rearrangement joins TRBV11-2 to TRBJ2-1, with D possibly TRBD2 on 5 matching bases. The CDR3 totals 14 residues. CDR1 and CDR2 (germline): SGHAT, FQNNGV. V was clipped by 2 bases and J by 6 bases, with 11 bases between them. The CDR3 spells CASSLLGSGNEQFF. The CDR3 nucleotides read TGTGCCAGCAGCTTATTGGGGAGTGGCAATGAGCAGTTCTTC. Looking up the rest from reference TRBV11-2 and TRBJ2-1 gives the full variable domain: EAGVAQSPRYKIIEKRQSVAFWCNPISGHATLYWYQQILGQGPKLLIQFQNNGVVDDSQLPKDRFSAERLKGVDSTLKIQPAKLEDSAVYLCASSLLGSGNEQFFGPGTRLTVL.

This rearrangement joins TRBV5-1 to TRBJ1-1, with 8 bases identical to TRBD1. CDR1 is SGHRS, CDR2 YFSETQ, per germline. This CDR3 contains 13 residues. Trimming at V came to 4 bases and at J to 7 bases, leaving 6 bases not matched to a gene. The CDR3 loop is CASSKDRGSEAFF. CDR3 DNA: TGCGCCAGCAGCAAAGACAGGGGAAGTGAAGCTTTCTTT.

DNA for the CDR3: TGTGCCAGCAGTGAATCCTGGGGGACAGGGGTCTTCGATACGCAGTATTTT. This codes for CASSESWGTGVFDTQYF. The chain has TRBV25-1 and TRBJ2-3; 10 bases match TRBD1. The ends lost 1 base at V and 6 bases at J; junction bases unmatched: 10. Germline V gene lookup returns CDR1 MGHDK and CDR2 SYGVNS. The length of the CDR3 is 17 residues.

The table lists this clone with a few counts. This rearrangement joins TRBV5-1 to TRBJ2-3; 13 nucleotides match TRBD2. This CDR3 contains 16 residues. V was pared by 2 bases and J by 6 bases, with 6 bases of the junction left unmatched. Germline-derived CDR1 and CDR2 are SGHRS and YFSETQ. Written as DNA, the CDR3 is TGCGCCAGCAGCTTCACTAGCGGGAGGGCGTCGGATACGCAGTATTTT. It translates to CASSFTSGRASDTQYF.

This chain uses TRBV28 with TRBJ1-5; 11 positions match TRBD1. CDR1 is MDHEN, CDR2 SYDVKM, per germline. V was clipped by 8 bases and J by 2 bases; unmatched bases: 8. This CDR3 is 16 amino acids long. The CDR3 is CASRTGGGLGNQPQHF. As DNA, the CDR3 is TGTGCCAGCCGGACAGGGGGCGGGTTGGGCAATCAGCCCCAGCATTTT.

V is TRBV5-4 and J is TRBJ1-4; 8 bases match TRBD1. The trim removed 1 base at V and 8 bases at J, leaving 7 bases unmatched. Germline V lookup: CDR1 SGHNT, CDR2 YYREEE (reference sequence). This CDR3 has 15 residues. The CDR3 region is CASSLTGTGREKLFF. The CDR3 DNA is TGTGCCAGCAGCTTGACCGGGACAGGTAGAGAAAAACTGTTTTTT.

The V and J genes are TRBV5-6 and TRBJ2-7; D possibly corresponds to TRBD2 (6 bases). Per germline, CDR1 SGHDT and CDR2 YYEEEE. Trimming took 2 bases from V and 0 from J, leaving 12 bases between them. The CDR3 spans 15 residues. The CDR3: CASSFLPGSSYEQYF. The CDR3 coding sequence is TGTGCCAGCAGCTTCCTGCCCGGGAGCTCCTACGAGCAGTACTTC.

The rearrangement uses TRBV5-1 and TRBJ1-1; 10 nucleotides match TRBD1. V lost 5 bases, J lost 5 bases, and 9 bases stayed unmatched. This CDR3 is built from 15 residues. Germline V CDR1 and CDR2: SGHRS, YFSETQ. CDR3 sequence (DNA): TGCGCCAGCAGACCGGGACAGGGGAGAGGGACTGAAGCTTTCTTT. It is translated as CASRPGQGRGTEAFF.

This chain joins TRBV7-9 and TRBJ2-7, with D perhaps TRBD1 (5 bases). V was trimmed by 1 base and J by 3 bases, leaving 7 bases between them. The germline V gene encodes CDR1 SEHNR and CDR2 FQNEAQ (reference sequence). CDR3 length: 13 residues. The CDR3: CASSLDDSYEQYF. The DNA for the CDR3 is TGTGCCAGCAGCTTAGATGACAGCTACGAGCAGTACTTC.

The CDR3 DNA is TGCGCCAGCAGCCAAGATCACCGGGATAATGAAAAACTGTTTTTT. Amino acids: CASSQDHRDNEKLFF. This chain connects TRBV4-1 to TRBJ1-4, with D unclear. The germline V and J ends were trimmed by 0 bases and 4 bases, with 9 bases remaining between them. The CDR3 has 15 amino acids. From germline, CDR1 is MGHRA and CDR2 YSYEKL.

The chain's CDR3 is CASSAFTGQATGNTIYF. CDR3 coding DNA: TGTGCCAGCAGTGCCTTTACGGGACAGGCAACTGGAAACACCATATATTTT. J is TRBJ1-3 and V is TRBV6-1, with TRBD1 matching over 8 bases. Germline assignment: CDR1 MNHNS and CDR2 SASEGT. This CDR3 contains 17 residues. Unmatched junction bases numbered 10, after V lost 4 bases and J lost 2 bases.

The V and J genes are TRBV9 and TRBJ2-7, with D uncertain. Per germline, CDR1 SGDLS and CDR2 YYNGEE. V was pared by 4 bases and J by 1 base, with 9 bases between. The CDR3 runs to 13 residues. The CDR3: CASSFMRSYEQYF. For the CDR3, the DNA is TGTGCCAGCAGCTTCATGAGGTCCTACGAGCAGTACTTC.

The rearrangement links TRBV10-1 to TRBJ2-5, with TRBD2 matching over 7 bases. J gave up 2 bases and V 6 bases, and 15 bases lay outside the gene matches. From germline, CDR1 is WNHNN and CDR2 SYGVQD (reference sequence). The CDR3 is 17 amino acids. In DNA form, the CDR3 reads TGCGCCAGCAGGGCTAACCGAACACTAGCGAAACAAGAGACCCAGTACTTC. Its protein is CASRANRTLAKQETQYF.